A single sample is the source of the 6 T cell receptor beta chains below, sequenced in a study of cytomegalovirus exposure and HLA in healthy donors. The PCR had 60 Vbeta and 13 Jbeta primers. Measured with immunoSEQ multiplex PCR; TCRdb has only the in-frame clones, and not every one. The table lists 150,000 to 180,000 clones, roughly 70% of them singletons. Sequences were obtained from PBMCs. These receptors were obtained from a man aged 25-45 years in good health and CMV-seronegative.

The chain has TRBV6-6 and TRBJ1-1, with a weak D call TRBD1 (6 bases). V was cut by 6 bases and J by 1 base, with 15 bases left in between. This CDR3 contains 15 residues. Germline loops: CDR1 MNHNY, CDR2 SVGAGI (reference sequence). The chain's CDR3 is CASSSTGHTNTEAFF. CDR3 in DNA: TGTGCCAGCAGCTCTACGGGACACACGAACACTGAAGCTTTCTTT.

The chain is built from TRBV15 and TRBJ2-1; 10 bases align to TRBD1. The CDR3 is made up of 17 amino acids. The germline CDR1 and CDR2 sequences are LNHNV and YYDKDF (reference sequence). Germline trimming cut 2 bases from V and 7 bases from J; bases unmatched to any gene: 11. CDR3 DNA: TGTGCCACCAGCAGAAACCTCGGACAGGGGGTTCTTAATGAGCAGTTCTTC. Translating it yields CATSRNLGQGVLNEQFF.

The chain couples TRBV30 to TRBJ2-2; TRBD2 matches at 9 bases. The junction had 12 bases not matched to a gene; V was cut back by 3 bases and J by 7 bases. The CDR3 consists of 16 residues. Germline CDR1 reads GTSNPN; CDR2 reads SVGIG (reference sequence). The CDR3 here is CAWRKRGVRRSGELFF. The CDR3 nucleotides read TGTGCCTGGAGAAAGCGGGGGGTCCGCCGGAGCGGGGAGCTGTTTTTT.

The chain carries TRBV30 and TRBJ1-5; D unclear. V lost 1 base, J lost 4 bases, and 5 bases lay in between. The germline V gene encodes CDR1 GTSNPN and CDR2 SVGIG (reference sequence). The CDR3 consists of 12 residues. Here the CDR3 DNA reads TGTGCCTGGAGTGGGGAGAATCAGCCCCAGCATTTT. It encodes CAWSGENQPQHF. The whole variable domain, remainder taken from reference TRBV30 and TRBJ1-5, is SQTIHQWPATLVQPVGSPLSLECTVEGTSNPNLYWYRQAAGRGLQLLFYSVGIGQISSEVPQNLSASRPQDRQFILSSKKLLLSDSGFYLCAWSGENQPQHFGDGTRLSIL.

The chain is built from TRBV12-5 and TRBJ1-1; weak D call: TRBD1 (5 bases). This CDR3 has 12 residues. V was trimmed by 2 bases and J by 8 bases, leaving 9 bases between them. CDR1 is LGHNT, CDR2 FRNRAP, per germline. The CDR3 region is CASGLRGTEAFF. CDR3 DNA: TGTGCTAGTGGTTTGCGGGGGACGGAAGCTTTCTTT.

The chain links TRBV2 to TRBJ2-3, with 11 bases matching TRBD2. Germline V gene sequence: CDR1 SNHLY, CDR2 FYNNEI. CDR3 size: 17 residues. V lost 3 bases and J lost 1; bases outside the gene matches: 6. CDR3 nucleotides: TGTGCCAGCAGTGAGGGGCTAGCGGGGGGCCGCACAGATACGCAGTATTTT. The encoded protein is CASSEGLAGGRTDTQYF. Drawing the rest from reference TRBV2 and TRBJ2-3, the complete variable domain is EPEVTQTPSHQVTQMGQEVILRCVPISNHLYFYWYRQILGQKVEFLVSFYNNEISEKSEIFDDQFSVERPDGSNFTLKIRSTKLEDSAMYFCASSEGLAGGRTDTQYFGPGTRLTVL.